A selection of T cell receptor beta chains follows, all from one sample in a study of shared T cell receptors in the human thymus. Using immunoSEQ multiplex PCR, the repertoire was profiled, and TCRdb retains in-frame clones only, with some absent. The table shows a few hundred thousand clones, with around 93% occurring only once. The specimen was thymocytes. Receptor source: a human donor. The CDR3 runs from the conserved cysteine through the conserved F or W. The D gene is left open where the match is weak. Clone size appears in some rows only: once, few, many, or a class for an expanded clone.

TRBJ1-2	TRBD1	TRBV6-5	-	CASGPGQESCGYTF	TGTGCCAGCGGCCCGGGACAGGAAAGTTGCGGCTACACCTTC
TRBJ2-1	TRBD2	TRBV15	-	CATSRFRTSGKGNEQFF	TGTGCCACCAGCAGGTTCAGGACTAGCGGGAAAGGCAATGAGCAGTTCTTC
TRBJ2-4	-	TRBV6-5	-	CASSPRRVKNIQYF	TGTGCCAGCAGTCCTCGGAGGGTCAAAAACATTCAGTACTTC
TRBJ2-1	-	TRBV11-2	-	CASSLVGRNNEQFF	TGTGCCAGCAGCTTAGTTGGGAGAAACAATGAGCAGTTCTTC
TRBJ1-6	-	TRBV27	-	CASSSGYNSPLHF	TGTGCCAGCAGTTCAGGGTATAATTCACCCCTCCACTTT
TRBJ1-6	TRBD1	TRBV14	-	CASSQAGDRENSYNSPLHF	TGTGCCAGCAGCCAAGCTGGGGACAGGGAAAATTCCTATAATTCACCCCTCCACTTT
TRBJ1-4	-	TRBV5-6	-	CASSLGPRQVEKLFF	TGTGCCAGCAGCTTGGGGCCTCGTCAGGTGGAAAAACTGTTTTTT
TRBJ2-3	TRBD2	TRBV5-1	-	CASSLRLSLAGGQDTQYF	TGCGCCAGCAGCTTGCGTCTTTCTCTAGCGGGAGGGCAAGATACGCAGTATTTT
TRBJ1-1	TRBD1	TRBV5-1	-	CASSLRRGLRNTEAFF	TGCGCCAGCAGCTTGCGCAGGGGGCTTCGCAACACTGAAGCTTTCTTT
TRBJ1-1	-	TRBV30	-	CAWRPKRSTHREAFF	TGTGCCTGGAGACCCAAAAGGTCTACACATCGTGAAGCTTTCTTT
TRBJ1-1	-	TRBV7-8	-	CASSLDEGSYGTEAFF	TGTGCCAGCAGCTTAGACGAGGGTTCGTACGGCACTGAAGCTTTCTTT
TRBJ2-5	TRBD2	TRBV11-2	once	CASSWTSGRRETQYF	TGTGCCAGCAGCTGGACTAGCGGGAGACGGGAGACCCAGTACTTC
TRBJ2-7	TRBD2	TRBV7-9	-	CASSLVGLAGGRYEQYF	TGTGCCAGCAGCTTAGTTGGACTAGCGGGAGGAAGGTACGAGCAGTACTTC
TRBJ2-2	-	TRBV27	-	CASSLSRAASTGELFF	TGTGCCAGCAGTTTATCGCGGGCGGCTTCCACCGGGGAGCTGTTTTTT
TRBJ2-1	TRBD2	TRBV4-1	-	CASSQAPGLAANEQFF	TGCGCCAGCAGCCAAGCCCCGGGACTAGCCGCCAATGAGCAGTTCTTC
TRBJ2-7	TRBD2	TRBV6-5	once	CASSFTSGGHEQYF	TGTGCCAGCAGTTTTACTAGCGGGGGGCACGAGCAGTACTTC
TRBJ2-1	TRBD2	TRBV2	-	CASSETAGDGNEQFF	TGTGCCAGCAGTGAAACGGCGGGAGATGGCAATGAGCAGTTCTTC
TRBJ2-7	-	TRBV5-4	-	CASSLPGARMGEQYF	TGTGCCAGCAGCTTGCCCGGGGCCCGTATGGGCGAGCAGTACTTC
TRBJ2-2	-	TRBV30	-	CAWSAQERDRNTGELFF	TGTGCCTGGAGTGCCCAGGAAAGAGACCGGAACACCGGGGAGCTGTTTTTT
TRBJ1-4	-	TRBV10-1	-	CASSGVQATNEKLFF	TGCGCCAGCAGTGGGGTACAGGCAACTAATGAAAAACTGTTTTTT
TRBJ2-5	TRBD2	TRBV5-1	few	CASSLSGGGGVQETQYF	TGCGCCAGCAGCTTGTCTGGCGGGGGAGGGGTCCAAGAGACCCAGTACTTC
TRBJ1-1	-	TRBV12-2	-	CASRFVPDRGGTEAFF	TGTGCAAGTCGCTTCGTTCCCGACAGGGGGGGTACTGAAGCTTTCTTT
TRBJ1-2	-	TRBV7-2	-	CASSFGREAATYGYTF	TGTGCCAGCAGCTTTGGCCGGGAGGCAGCTACCTATGGCTACACCTTC
TRBJ1-2	-	TRBV14	-	CASSQNLTGRRKGYTF	TGTGCCAGCAGCCAGAACTTGACAGGACGGCGGAAGGGCTACACCTTC
TRBJ2-3	-	TRBV29-1	once	CSVRAGVRPSASTDTQYF	TGCAGCGTTCGGGCAGGGGTCCGACCTAGTGCTAGCACAGATACGCAGTATTTT
TRBJ2-7	TRBD2	TRBV11-2	-	CASSSGLATEQYF	TGTGCCAGCAGCTCGGGACTAGCGACCGAGCAGTACTTC
TRBJ2-7	-	TRBV28	-	CASNGDVYEQYF	TGTGCCAGCAATGGGGACGTATACGAGCAGTACTTC
TRBJ2-3	-	TRBV21-1	-	CASSPPGGTGSTDTQYF	TGTGCCAGCAGCCCCCCGGGCGGGACAGGCAGCACAGATACGCAGTATTTT
TRBJ1-3	-	TRBV15	-	CATSRDPVRTGGNTIYF	TGTGCCACCAGCAGAGATCCGGTCAGAACTGGAGGAAACACCATATATTTT
TRBJ2-1	TRBD1	TRBV18	-	CASSPLSPGGEQFF	TGTGCCAGCTCACCCCTTTCTCCAGGGGGTGAGCAGTTCTTC
TRBJ1-4	TRBD1	TRBV5-1	-	CASSSGTGNEKLFF	TGCGCCAGCAGCTCCGGGACAGGAAATGAAAAACTGTTTTTT
TRBJ2-5	TRBD2	TRBV5-3	-	CARSLARTSGHQETQYF	TGTGCCAGAAGCTTGGCCCGGACTAGCGGGCACCAAGAGACCCAGTACTTC
TRBJ1-1	-	TRBV5-1	-	CASSTAHQEGGTEAFF	TGCGCCAGCAGCACCGCACATCAGGAAGGGGGGACTGAAGCTTTCTTT
TRBJ1-2	-	TRBV10-3	-	CAISVRKGRRGYTF	TGTGCCATCAGTGTAAGGAAGGGGAGGAGGGGCTACACCTTC
TRBJ2-7	-	TRBV18	-	CASSPYTGSYEQYF	TGTGCCAGCTCACCGTATACAGGGTCCTACGAGCAGTACTTC
TRBJ2-2	-	TRBV14	once	CASSQVWWQTNTGELFF	TGTGCCAGCAGCCAAGTCTGGTGGCAGACGAACACCGGGGAGCTGTTTTTT
TRBJ2-3	TRBD1	TRBV6-6	-	CASSYPDRGWTDTQYF	TGTGCCAGCAGTTACCCAGACAGGGGCTGGACAGATACGCAGTATTTT
TRBJ2-7	-	TRBV28	-	CASSFKAGQTYEQYF	TGTGCCAGCAGTTTTAAGGCCGGACAGACCTACGAGCAGTACTTC
TRBJ1-3	-	TRBV19	-	CASSSPPRTSGNTIYF	TGTGCCAGTAGTTCCCCCCCACGGACCTCTGGAAACACCATATATTTT
TRBJ2-7	-	TRBV6-1	-	CASSEWDIGSYYLLFYEQYF	TGTGCCAGCAGTGAATGGGACATCGGCTCCTATTACCTCCTTTTCTACGAGCAGTACTTC
TRBJ2-7	TRBD1	TRBV11-2	-	CASSLNRGLFEQYF	TGTGCCAGCAGCTTAAACAGGGGGCTTTTCGAGCAGTACTTC